These 30 T cell receptor beta chains originate from one sample sequenced in a study of blood T cell repertoires in COVID-19. Profiling relied on immunoSEQ multiplex PCR, and the TCRdb table lists in-frame clones only, not all of them. The sample yields 250,000 or so clones, about 82% seen once. The sample was PBMCs or T cells enriched from blood (not recorded which). These receptors were collected from a woman between 45 and 65 years old who had recovered from COVID-19.

The V and J genes are TRBV24-1 and TRBJ2-5, with D perhaps matching TRBD2 (6 bases). Germline V gene sequence: CDR1 KGHDR, CDR2 SFDVKD. The CDR3 is made up of 16 amino acids. Trimming took 4 bases from V and 0 from J, leaving 14 bases between them. CDR3 DNA: TGTGCCACCAGTGACTCTAGCGCTGAGTACCAAGAGACCCAGTACTTC. Protein product: CATSDSSAEYQETQYF.

The rearrangement links TRBV6-5 to TRBJ2-7, with 8 bases identical to TRBD2. Per germline, CDR1 MNHEY and CDR2 SVGAGI. This CDR3 is 14 amino acids long. Trimming took 6 bases from V and 0 from J; bases not matched to a gene: 4. CDR3 DNA: TGTGCCAGCAGGCGCGGGACTAGCTCCTACGAGCAGTACTTC. Amino acid sequence: CASRRGTSSYEQYF.

The chain links TRBV7-9 to TRBJ1-1, with a weak D call TRBD1 (5 bases). The CDR3 contains 15 residues. V was clipped by 3 bases and J by 0 bases, with 11 bases between them. Germline loops: CDR1 SEHNR, CDR2 FQNEAQ (reference sequence). CDR3 bases: TGTGCCAGCAGCTTCCCAGGGTTAATGAACACTGAAGCTTTCTTT. Protein: CASSFPGLMNTEAFF.

The CDR3 spells CASSVGRDRVCSHHTDTQYF. The DNA of the CDR3 is TGCGCCAGCAGTGTCGGACGGGACAGGGTTTGTTCGCACCACACAGATACGCAGTATTTT. The V and J genes are TRBV10-1 and TRBJ2-3, with 9 bases identical to TRBD1. Looked up from germline, CDR1 is WNHNN and CDR2 is SYGVQD (reference sequence). The length of the CDR3 is 20 residues. Trimming took 4 bases from V and 2 from J; bases not matched to a gene: 19.

This clone was found a few times. V gene TRBV7-9 combines with J gene TRBJ1-1, with D unclear. V shed 5 bases and J shed 0 bases, with 13 bases lying between them. Germline V gene data show CDR1 as SEHNR and CDR2 as FQNEAQ (reference sequence). This CDR3 spans 15 amino acids. CDR3 amino acids: CASSRGWPLNTEAFF. In nucleotides, the CDR3 is TGTGCCAGCAGCCGGGGTTGGCCTTTGAACACTGAAGCTTTCTTT.

The chain joins TRBV9 to TRBJ2-5, with D maybe TRBD2 (5 bases). Per germline, CDR1 SGDLS and CDR2 YYNGEE. The V end was cut by 1 base, the J end by 2 bases, with 12 bases between. The CDR3 length is 15 residues. The CDR3 nucleotides are TGTGCCAGCAGCGTATCCGGGGTAGTGCAAGAGACCCAGTACTTC. Translated, it gives CASSVSGVVQETQYF. The full variable domain, completed using reference TRBV9 and TRBJ2-5, is DSGVTQTPKHLITATGQRVTLRCSPRSGDLSVYWYQQSLDQGLQFLIQYYNGEERAKGNILERFSAQQFPDLHSELNLSSLELGDSALYFCASSVSGVVQETQYFGPGTRLLVL.

This clone was counted a single time. The chain uses TRBV9 and TRBJ2-1; 13 bases are a match to TRBD2. Germline V gives CDR1 SGDLS, CDR2 YYNGEE. This CDR3 has 16 residues. The J segment lost 7 bases and the V segment lost 3 bases, leaving 7 bases of the junction unmatched. The DNA for the CDR3 is TGTGCCAGCAGCGCAAGACTAGCGGGAGGTTGGAATGAGCAGTTCTTC. The encoded protein is CASSARLAGGWNEQFF.

This rearrangement joins TRBV5-1 to TRBJ2-5, with 7 nucleotides matching TRBD2. The CDR3 spans 15 residues. The J segment lost 5 bases and the V segment lost 8 bases, leaving 15 bases of the junction unmatched. The V gene's germline CDR1 is SGHRS and CDR2 YFSETQ. CDR3 loop: CASRTSSGPEETQYF. The CDR3 DNA reads as TGCGCCAGTCGGACCTCTAGCGGTCCCGAGGAGACCCAGTACTTC.

The gene calls are TRBV14 and TRBJ1-6; D may be TRBD1 (5 bases). Germline CDR1 reads SGHDN; CDR2 reads FVKESK. This CDR3 contains 17 residues. The V end lost 0 bases, the J end lost 0 bases, and 9 bases lay between the germline ends. DNA of the CDR3: TGTGCCAGCAGCCAAGATTGGGGGGTCTCCTATAATTCACCCCTCCACTTT. Translation gives CASSQDWGVSYNSPLHF.

The V call is TRBV24-1, the J call TRBJ2-7, with 7 nucleotides matching TRBD1. V lost 4 bases to trimming and J lost 1 base; unmatched junction nucleotides: 6. Germline CDR1 KGHDR, CDR2 SFDVKD. The CDR3 spans 15 residues. The CDR3 loop reads CATSDKGQQSYEQYF. CDR3 sequence (DNA): TGTGCCACCAGTGACAAGGGACAGCAGTCCTACGAGCAGTACTTC.

The CDR3 spells CSVATTGMDGYTF. The CDR3 bases are TGCAGCGTCGCTACGACAGGGATGGATGGCTACACCTTC. The chain uses TRBV29-1 and TRBJ1-2, with 7 positions matching TRBD1. The CDR3 loop spans 13 amino acids. CDR1 and CDR2 from the germline V gene are SQVTM and ANQGSEA. Trimming at V came to 6 bases and at J to 6 bases, leaving 10 bases not matched to a gene.

The CDR3 region has the DNA TGTGCCAGCTCACCAAACACCGCCAAGCAAGAGACCCAGTACTTC. Its protein product is CASSPNTAKQETQYF. The V gene is TRBV18, the J gene TRBJ2-5, with D unclear. Trimming cost V 2 bases and J 2 bases, with 12 bases left between them. Germline-derived CDR1 and CDR2 are KGHSH and LQKENI. This CDR3 spans 15 amino acids.

The chain couples TRBV6-5 to TRBJ1-2; a weak D match, TRBD1 (5 bases). CDR1 and CDR2 from the germline V gene are MNHEY and SVGAGI. The CDR3 totals 13 residues. The germline V and J ends were trimmed by 9 bases and 5 bases, with 16 bases remaining between them. The chain's CDR3 is CASLARAGYGYTF. The CDR3 nucleotides are TGTGCCAGTCTGGCCAGGGCGGGGTATGGCTACACCTTC.

The rearrangement joins TRBV24-1 to TRBJ2-2; TRBD2 is a possible D gene (6 bases). Germline V gene sequence: CDR1 KGHDR, CDR2 SFDVKD. The CDR3 consists of 15 residues. Trimming removed 5 bases from V and 4 bases from J, with 13 bases in between. DNA for the CDR3: TGTGCCACCAGTGCTGGAGGGGTGAGCACCGGGGAGCTGTTTTTT. This sequence encodes CATSAGGVSTGELFF.

The chain joins TRBV27 to TRBJ1-1, with 8 bases that match TRBD1. This CDR3 spans 14 amino acids. V lost 2 bases to trimming and J lost 8 bases; unmatched junction nucleotides: 7. CDR1 MNHEY and CDR2 SMNVEV come from the germline V gene (reference sequence). The CDR3 spells CASSLGAWTGEAFF. DNA for the CDR3: TGTGCCAGCAGTTTAGGGGCGTGGACAGGGGAAGCTTTCTTT.

The chain has TRBV27 and TRBJ1-5, with 10 bases lining up with TRBD1. Germline V CDR1 and CDR2: MNHEY, SMNVEV (reference sequence). The CDR3 consists of 15 residues. V lost 5 bases, J lost 2 bases, and 3 bases stayed unmatched. The CDR3 DNA reads as TGTGCCAGCAGTCCCGGGACAGGGGGCAATCAGCCCCAGCATTTT. Encoded protein: CASSPGTGGNQPQHF.

The chain employs TRBV29-1 and TRBJ2-2, with unresolved D. Germline-derived CDR1 and CDR2 are SQVTM and ANQGSEA. V was trimmed by 4 bases and J by 5 bases, leaving 5 bases between them. The CDR3 sequence is 11 residues long. The CDR3 DNA is TGCAGCGTTGCTTTGACCGGGGAGCTGTTTTTT. Protein: CSVALTGELFF.

Of note for this clone: The junction shows a germline mismatch at one end, possibly a read error. This chain links TRBV7-7 with TRBJ2-5; the match to TRBD1 covers 8 bases. The CDR3 consists of 15 residues. Per germline, CDR1 SSHAT and CDR2 FNYEAQ (reference sequence). CDR3 residues: CASSLRDRYQETQYF. The CDR3 DNA sequence: TGTGCTAGCAGCTTACGGGACAGGTACCAAGAGACCCAGTACTTC.

This clone was counted a single time. This chain joins TRBV7-2 and TRBJ2-7; TRBD2 matches 15 bases. CDR3 length: 18 amino acids. The V and J ends lost 3 bases and 2 bases, in that order; junction bases with no gene match: 8. Germline CDR1 and CDR2: SGHTA and FQGNSA. The CDR3 protein is CASSFRTSGGAVPYEQYF. The CDR3 region has the DNA TGTGCCAGCAGCTTCAGGACTAGCGGGGGGGCGGTGCCCTACGAGCAGTACTTC.

The chain joins TRBV11-2 to TRBJ2-1; maybe TRBD2 (6 bases). Trimming removed 5 bases at V and 7 bases at J, with 15 bases between. CDR1 and CDR2 from the germline V gene are SGHAT and FQNNGV. This CDR3 spans 14 amino acids. The CDR3 sequence is CASSPWGGENEQFF. The DNA of the CDR3 is TGTGCCAGCAGCCCCTGGGGCGGGGAAAATGAGCAGTTCTTC.

The chain combines TRBV9 with TRBJ1-2; D possibly corresponds to TRBD1 (6 bases). Trimming stripped 2 bases from V and 6 bases from J, with 8 bases between. Looked up from germline, CDR1 is SGDLS and CDR2 is YYNGEE. The CDR3 sequence is 12 residues long. CDR3 region: CASSVPGDGYTF. As DNA, the CDR3 is TGTGCCAGCAGCGTCCCAGGGGATGGCTACACCTTC. The entire variable domain, with the rest obtained from reference TRBV9 and TRBJ1-2, is as follows: DSGVTQTPKHLITATGQRVTLRCSPRSGDLSVYWYQQSLDQGLQFLIQYYNGEERAKGNILERFSAQQFPDLHSELNLSSLELGDSALYFCASSVPGDGYTFGSGTRLTVV.

The genes are TRBV30 and TRBJ1-1, with TRBD1 as a possible D gene (6 bases). V shed 4 bases and J shed 7 bases, with 16 bases lying between them. In germline, CDR1 is GTSNPN, CDR2 SVGIG (reference sequence). CDR3 length: 13 residues. Here the CDR3 reads CAWTGGRFDEAFF. The DNA for the CDR3 is TGTGCCTGGACGGGGGGGCGTTTTGATGAAGCTTTCTTT.

The rearrangement uses TRBV7-2 and TRBJ2-3, with 9 bases that match TRBD2. Germline CDR1 reads SGHTA; CDR2 reads FQGNSA. The V and J ends lost 6 bases and 6 bases, in that order; junction bases with no gene match: 13. CDR3 size: 16 residues. In DNA form, the CDR3 reads TGTGCCAGCAGTCGGCGGGAGGGCTCAACAGGGGATACGCAGTATTTT. Translated, it gives CASSRREGSTGDTQYF.

This sequence joins TRBV5-1 and TRBJ2-7; TRBD1 is a possible D gene (6 bases). This CDR3 region has 15 residues. The V and J ends lost 3 bases and 3 bases respectively, with 16 bases between them. Germline CDR1 and CDR2: SGHRS and YFSETQ. In nucleotides, the CDR3 is TGCGCCAGCAGCTCGGGAACAGGGATCAGCTACGAGCAGTACTTC. This translates into CASSSGTGISYEQYF.

The chain links TRBV7-8 to TRBJ2-7; 13 bases match TRBD2. The CDR3 loop spans 15 amino acids. CDR1 is SGHVS and CDR2 is FQNEAQ in the germline V gene. The V segment lost 4 bases and the J segment 0 bases; nucleotides outside the gene matches: 0. As DNA, the CDR3 is TGTGCCAGCAGCTGGACTAGCGGGAGCTCCTACGAGCAGTACTTC. It encodes CASSWTSGSSYEQYF. Full variable domain (remainder filled in from reference TRBV7-8 and TRBJ2-7): GAGVSQSPRYKVAKRGQDVALRCDPISGHVSLFWYQQALGQGPEFLTYFQNEAQLDKSGLPSDRFFAERPEGSVSTLKIQRTQQEDSAVYLCASSWTSGSSYEQYFGPGTRLTVT.

The chain is built from TRBV6-5 and TRBJ2-1; the D gene is possibly TRBD1 (5 bases). V lost 4 bases to trimming and J lost 3 bases, with 7 bases between them. The CDR3 runs 13 residues. CDR1 and CDR2 from the germline V gene are MNHEY and SVGAGI. In nucleotides, the CDR3 is TGTGCCAGCAGTTCGACAGTCTACAATGAGCAGTTCTTC. Translation gives CASSSTVYNEQFF.

The rearrangement uses TRBV28 and TRBJ2-2; 8 bases are a match to TRBD2. With 6 bases clipped from V and 7 bases from J, the junction kept 10 bases outside the gene matches. Germline V CDR1 and CDR2: MDHEN, SYDVKM. This CDR3 contains 15 residues. The DNA for the CDR3 is TGTGCCAGCAGGCGGGAGACTAGCGCCGTCGGGGAGCTGTTTTTT. As protein: CASRRETSAVGELFF.

V and J are TRBV18 and TRBJ2-3, with no clear D. The CDR3 extends over 14 amino acids. Per germline, CDR1 KGHSH and CDR2 LQKENI. The germline V and J ends were trimmed by 3 bases and 5 bases, with 12 bases remaining between them. The CDR3 region is CASSPPVKQDTQYF. CDR3 nucleotide sequence: TGTGCCAGCTCACCCCCGGTTAAGCAAGATACGCAGTATTTT. Together with reference TRBV18 and TRBJ2-3, the CDR3 gives the full variable domain: NAGVMQNPRHLVRRRGQEARLRCSPMKGHSHVYWYRQLPEEGLKFMVYLQKENIIDESGMPKERFSAEFPKEGPSILRIQQVVRGDSAAYFCASSPPVKQDTQYFGPGTRLTVL.

CDR3 amino acids: CASSQDYRGSNQPQHF. The CDR3, as DNA: TGTGCCAGCAGCCAAGATTACAGGGGTAGCAATCAGCCCCAGCATTTT. The rearrangement uses TRBV4-2 and TRBJ1-5; TRBD1 agrees at 7 bases. The CDR3 covers 16 residues. Losses at the gene ends were 0 bases for V and 0 bases for J; bases not matched to a gene: 2. The germline gives CDR1 LGHNA, CDR2 YNFKEQ.

This clone appeared a single time. Sequence at one end of the junction differs from germline and may be a read error. The chain carries TRBV11-2 and TRBJ1-5; D unresolved. The germline gives CDR1 SGHAT, CDR2 FQNNGV. The CDR3 is made up of 15 amino acids. The CDR3 protein is CASRLGSGWNQPQHF. CDR3 in DNA: TGTGCCAGCAGATTAGGGTCCGGGTGGAATCAGCCCCAGCATTTT. The full variable domain, with the rest looked up from reference TRBV11-2 and TRBJ1-5, is EAGVAQSPRYKIIEKRQSVAFWCNPISGHATLYWYQQILGQGPKLLIQFQNNGVVDDSQLPKDRFSAERLKGVDSTLKIQPAKLEDSAVYLCASRLGSGWNQPQHFGDGTRLSIL.